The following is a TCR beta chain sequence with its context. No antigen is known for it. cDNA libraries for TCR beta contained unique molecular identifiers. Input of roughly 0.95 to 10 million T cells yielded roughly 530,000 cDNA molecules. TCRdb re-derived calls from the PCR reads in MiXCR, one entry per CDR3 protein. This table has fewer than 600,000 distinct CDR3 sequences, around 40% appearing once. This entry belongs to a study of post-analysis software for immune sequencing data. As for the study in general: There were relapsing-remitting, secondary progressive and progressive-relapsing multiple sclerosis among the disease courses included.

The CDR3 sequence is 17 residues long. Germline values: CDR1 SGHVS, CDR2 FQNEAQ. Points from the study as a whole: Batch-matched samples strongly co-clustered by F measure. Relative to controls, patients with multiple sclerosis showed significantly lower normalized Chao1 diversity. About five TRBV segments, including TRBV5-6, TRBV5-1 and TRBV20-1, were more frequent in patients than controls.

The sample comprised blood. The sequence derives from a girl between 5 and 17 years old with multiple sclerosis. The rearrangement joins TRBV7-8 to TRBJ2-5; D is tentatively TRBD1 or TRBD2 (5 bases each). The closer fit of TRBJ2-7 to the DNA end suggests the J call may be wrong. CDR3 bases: TGTGCCAGCAGTCGGAAGGAGGAAGGGGAAAGGCACCACGAGCAGTACTTC. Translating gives CASSRKEEGERHHEQYF.